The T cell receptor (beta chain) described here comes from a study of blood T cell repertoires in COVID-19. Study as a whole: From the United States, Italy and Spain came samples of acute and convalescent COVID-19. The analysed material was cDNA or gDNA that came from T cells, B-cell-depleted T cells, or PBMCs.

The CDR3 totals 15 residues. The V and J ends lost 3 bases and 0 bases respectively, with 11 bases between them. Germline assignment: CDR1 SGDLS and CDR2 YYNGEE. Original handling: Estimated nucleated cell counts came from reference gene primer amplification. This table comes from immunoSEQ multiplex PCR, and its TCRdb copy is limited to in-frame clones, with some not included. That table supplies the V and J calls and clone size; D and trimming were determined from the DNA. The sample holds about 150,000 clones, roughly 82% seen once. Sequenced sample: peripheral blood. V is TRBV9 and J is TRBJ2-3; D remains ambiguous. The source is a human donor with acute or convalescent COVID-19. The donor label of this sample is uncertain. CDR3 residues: CASSARVVSTDTQYF. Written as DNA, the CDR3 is TGTGCCAGCAGCGCCCGGGTAGTGAGCACAGATACGCAGTATTTT.